This T cell receptor beta chain was found in a study of T cell changes during pregnancy in multiple sclerosis. Using immunoSEQ multiplex PCR, the repertoire was profiled, and TCRdb retains in-frame clones only, with some absent. This table holds roughly 70,000 clones, over 75% found once. V was clipped by 2 bases and J by 4 bases, with 10 bases between them. Germline V gene sequence: CDR1 KGHSH, CDR2 LQKENI. The CDR3 is made up of 14 amino acids. The chain carries TRBV18 and TRBJ2-3, with a tentative D call TRBD2 (5 bases). The specimen comprised peripheral blood, sampled in the third trimester of pregnancy. The TCR comes from a female donor with multiple sclerosis, enrolled in a pregnancy study. The CDR3 DNA sequence: TGTGCCAGCTCACCATTATCGGGGTCAGATACGCAGTATTTT. It is translated as CASSPLSGSDTQYF. Variable domain in full (rest from reference TRBV18 and TRBJ2-3): NAGVMQNPRHLVRRRGQEARLRCSPMKGHSHVYWYRQLPEEGLKFMVYLQKENIIDESGMPKERFSAEFPKEGPSILRIQQVVRGDSAAYFCASSPLSGSDTQYFGPGTRLTVL.